This TCR beta chain was identified in a study of T cells in Graves' hyperthyroidism and ophthalmopathy. This clonotype has ten or more counts. Its antigen is unidentified. The CDR3 loop spans 14 amino acids. V shed 5 bases and J 6 bases; nucleotides not matched to a gene: 4. Germline V gene data show CDR1 as MNHNS and CDR2 as SASEGT. Study observations and caveats: Model output signaled ophthalmopathy a median around 5.9 months ahead of onset.

Researchers amplified the TCR beta CDR3 regions from RNA transcripts. With the HTBI primer set, the TCR CDR3 went through a first round of RT-PCR. Each CDR3 protein is one row after TCRdb ran MiXCR on the multiplex PCR reads. This repertoire shows about 360,000 distinct CDR3 sequences, 15% to 18% found once; its top ten account for roughly a quarter. Sequenced: blood. The TCR was taken from a woman younger than 35 with Graves' hyperthyroidism that later progressed to Graves' ophthalmopathy. The rearrangement links TRBV6-1 to TRBJ1-5; 10 bases align to TRBD1. The CDR3, as DNA: TGTGCCAGCAGTACGGGACAGGGGCCTCAGCCCCAGCATTTT. This sequence encodes CASSTGQGPQPQHF.